Each of the 9 T cell receptor beta chains below was sequenced from the same sample in a study of shared clonotypes between healthy human individuals. The assay was immunoSEQ multiplex PCR, and TCRdb's table has in-frame clones only and misses some. The data hold millions of clones, with roughly 94% observed a single time. Specimen: naive CD4+ T cells sorted from blood. The sample's subset: CD45RA+ positively selected. These receptors were taken from a young man in good health.

With respect to this clone: This may stem from a read error, because a much larger clone lies one nucleotide away. Other DNA sequences in the sample encode the same CDR3. This chain joins TRBV7-2 and TRBJ1-6; 7 bases agree with TRBD1. V lost 5 bases to trimming and J lost 13 bases; unmatched junction nucleotides: 11. This CDR3 spans 14 amino acids. The germline gives CDR1 SGHTA, CDR2 FQGNSA. Here the CDR3 reads CASSPGTDPSPLHF. The CDR3 DNA reads as TGTGCCAGCAGCCCCGGGACAGACCCATCGCCCCTCCACTTT.

This sequence joins TRBV5-4 and TRBJ2-1; perhaps TRBD1 as D (5 bases). The germline V and J ends were trimmed by 3 bases and 0 bases, with 10 bases remaining between them. Germline V gene sequence: CDR1 SGHNT, CDR2 YYREEE (reference sequence). The CDR3 length is 15 residues. The CDR3 sequence is CASSSQGPSYNEQFF. CDR3 in DNA: TGTGCCAGCAGCTCCCAGGGCCCCTCCTACAATGAGCAGTTCTTC.

The gene calls are TRBV27 and TRBJ2-2; maybe TRBD2 (6 bases). Trimming shortened V by 3 bases and J by 5 bases, and 16 bases separated the two germline ends. The CDR3 has 16 residues. CDR1 and CDR2 from the germline V gene are MNHEY and SMNVEV (reference sequence). This CDR3 is CASSFLGRSGTGELFF. The CDR3, as DNA: TGTGCCAGCAGTTTCCTTGGGAGGAGCGGAACCGGGGAGCTGTTTTTT.

This chain uses TRBV4-1 with TRBJ1-5; 8 bases align to TRBD1. Germline loops: CDR1 MGHRA, CDR2 YSYEKL. There are 15 residues in the CDR3. V shed 8 bases and J 0 bases; nucleotides not matched to a gene: 6. CDR3 in amino acids: CASRTGFYSNQPQHF. Written as DNA, the CDR3 is TGCGCCAGCCGGACAGGGTTCTATAGCAATCAGCCCCAGCATTTT.

Regarding this clone: One end of the junction varies from germline; a read error may be responsible. Distinct nucleotide sequences in the sample also encode this CDR3. The rearrangement links TRBV7-7 to TRBJ2-7; TRBD2 might be the D (5 bases). CDR1 and CDR2 (germline): SSHAT, FNYEAQ (reference sequence). CDR3 length: 15 amino acids. CDR3 amino acids: CASSLGSGSAYEQYF. In DNA form, the CDR3 reads TGTGCTAGCAGCTTAGGATCGGGATCAGCCTACGAGCAGTACTTC.

This chain connects TRBV6-1 to TRBJ1-2; perhaps TRBD1 as D (5 bases). V was clipped by 4 bases and J by 8 bases, with 17 bases between them. Germline CDR1 MNHNS, CDR2 SASEGT. This CDR3 spans 14 amino acids. CDR3 region: CASSGRQPLEGYTF. CDR3 DNA: TGTGCCAGCAGTGGAAGACAGCCACTTGAGGGCTACACCTTC.

Here the CDR3 reads CASSYDDRELYEQYF. Written as DNA, the CDR3 is TGTGCCAGCAGTTATGACGACAGGGAACTCTACGAGCAGTACTTC. The rearrangement links TRBV2 to TRBJ2-7; 7 bases map to TRBD1. Germline assignment: CDR1 SNHLY and CDR2 FYNNEI. Germline trimming cut 5 bases from V and 3 bases from J; bases unmatched to any gene: 10. The CDR3 runs 15 residues.

The chain recombines TRBV27 with TRBJ2-7, with 7 bases identical to TRBD1. Trimming removed 7 bases from V and 3 bases from J; junction bases left unmatched: 9. The CDR3 runs 14 residues. Germline V gene lookup returns CDR1 MNHEY and CDR2 SMNVEV (reference sequence). CDR3 region: CASMLQGQVYEQYF. In DNA, the CDR3 is TGTGCCAGCATGTTACAAGGACAGGTCTACGAGCAGTACTTC.

The chain joins TRBV30 to TRBJ1-5, with TRBD1 matching over 7 bases. The CDR3 has 16 residues. Germline trimming cut 4 bases from V and 2 bases from J; bases unmatched to any gene: 11. Germline V gives CDR1 GTSNPN, CDR2 SVGIG (reference sequence). This CDR3 is CAWNPNRGTGNQPQHF. The DNA for the CDR3 is TGTGCCTGGAATCCTAACAGGGGCACGGGCAATCAGCCCCAGCATTTT.